This entry is about one T cell receptor beta chain. The antigen is unknown. Other DNA sequences in this specimen translate into the identical CDR3. These data originate in a study of shared clonotypes between healthy human individuals. General observations from the study: Rarefaction showed that sequencing of sorted subsets was incomplete (despite large depth).

Profiling relied on immunoSEQ multiplex PCR, and the TCRdb table lists in-frame clones only, not all of them. The sample carries a few million clones, over 90% recorded once. The CDR3 runs 14 residues. Trimming pared 2 bases from V and 3 bases from J, leaving 8 bases between. Germline lookup yields CDR1 SNHLY and CDR2 FYNNEI. The chain couples TRBV2 to TRBJ2-1; a possible D gene is TRBD1 (5 bases). The TCR comes from a man aged 18 to 30 in good health. Some clones in this sample may be carry-over from other donors' samples. The sequenced sample consisted of naive CD4+ T cells from PBMCs. The subset here: CD45RA+ positively selected. The CDR3 region has the DNA TGTGCCAGCAGTGAACAGGGTGGCTACAATGAGCAGTTCTTC. This sequence encodes CASSEQGGYNEQFF.